The 23 T cell receptor beta chains listed next were all sequenced from one sample in a study of blood T cell repertoires in COVID-19. The table came from immunoSEQ multiplex PCR; TCRdb's copy has only in-frame clones and leaves some out. Here the sample spans roughly 140,000 clones, 80% to 90% being singletons. The sample consisted of peripheral blood. These receptors all come from a human donor in a cohort sampled during active COVID-19.

The CDR3, as DNA: TGTGCCAGCAGTGACCCTGGCGGTGAGCAGTTCTTC. Amino acids: CASSDPGGEQFF. V usage is TRBV12-3 or TRBV12-4 and J usage is TRBJ2-1; D is ambiguous. There are 12 residues in the CDR3. V was cut by 5 bases and J by 9 bases, with 11 bases left in between.

The chain recombines TRBV2 with TRBJ2-5, with 11 bases matching TRBD1. Germline CDR1 is SNHLY and CDR2 is FYNNEI. The trim removed 2 bases at V and 5 bases at J, leaving 7 bases unmatched. CDR3 length equals 16 residues. CDR3 residues: CASSEPRTGGTETQYF. In DNA, the CDR3 is TGTGCCAGCAGTGAACCCCGGACAGGGGGCACGGAGACCCAGTACTTC.

The chain couples TRBV11-3 to TRBJ1-2, with D possibly being TRBD1 (6 bases). In germline, CDR1 is SGHNT, CDR2 YENEEA. This CDR3 comprises 15 residues. The V end was cut by 2 bases, the J end by 2 bases, with 12 bases between. CDR3 residues: CASSLKAGENYGYTF. In DNA, the CDR3 is TGTGCCAGCAGCTTAAAGGCAGGGGAGAACTATGGCTACACCTTC.

The chain employs TRBV15 and TRBJ1-5; D is unresolved. Germline values: CDR1 LNHNV, CDR2 YYDKDF (reference sequence). The CDR3 runs to 15 residues. Trimming removed 0 bases at V and 5 bases at J, with 11 bases between. CDR3 nucleotides: TGTGCCACCAGCAGAGAGGGCCAGCCATATCAGCCCCAGCATTTT. This codes for CATSREGQPYQPQHF.

The chain has TRBV24-1 and TRBJ1-4; 8 bases line up with TRBD1. Germline-derived CDR1 and CDR2 are KGHDR and SFDVKD. The CDR3 consists of 14 residues. After removal of 5 bases from V and 3 bases from J, the junction contained 1 base not matched to a gene. The CDR3 spells CATSAGQANEKLFF. DNA of the CDR3: TGTGCCACCAGTGCGGGACAGGCTAATGAAAAACTGTTTTTT.

The rearrangement links TRBV13 to TRBJ1-2; D gene unclear. The CDR3 covers 14 residues. The germline V and J ends were trimmed by 0 bases and 6 bases, with 11 bases remaining between them. The germline V gene has CDR1 PRHDT and CDR2 FYEKMQ (reference sequence). Here the CDR3 DNA reads TGTGCCAGCAGCTTAGGAGCAGGAACTCATGGCTACACCTTC. Encoded protein: CASSLGAGTHGYTF.

The J gene is TRBJ1-5, the V gene TRBV14; D is possibly TRBD1 (6 bases). The CDR3 length is 16 residues. Between the trimmed V and J ends, which lost 4 bases and 2 bases, there was a span of 15 bases. Per the germline V gene, CDR1 is SGHDN and CDR2 is FVKESK. The CDR3 coding sequence is TGTGCCAGCAGCCGAGGGGGGGCAGGGGGCAATCAGCCCCAGCATTTT. Amino acids: CASSRGGAGGNQPQHF.

The chain combines TRBV15 with TRBJ1-5, with D perhaps TRBD1 (5 bases). The V end lost 5 bases, the J end lost 7 bases, and 9 bases lay between the germline ends. This CDR3 spans 12 amino acids. Germline values: CDR1 LNHNV, CDR2 YYDKDF (reference sequence). In DNA, the CDR3 is TGTGCCACCAGCTCAGGGAGGCAGCCCCAGCATTTT. Amino acids: CATSSGRQPQHF.

The gene calls are TRBV7-9 and TRBJ1-6; 7 bases line up with TRBD1. This CDR3 contains 16 residues. Germline CDR1 and CDR2: SEHNR and FQNEAQ (reference sequence). The V segment lost 3 bases and the J segment 11 bases; nucleotides outside the gene matches: 13. CDR3 in DNA: TGTGCCAGCAGCTTCCAGACAGGGCCGTTAGGGGCACCCCTCCACTTT. This translates into CASSFQTGPLGAPLHF. Complete variable domain (other parts from reference TRBV7-9 and TRBJ1-6): DTGVSQNPRHKITKRGQNVTFRCDPISEHNRLYWYRQTLGQGPEFLTYFQNEAQLEKSRLLSDRFSAERPKGSFSTLEIQRTEQGDSAMYLCASSFQTGPLGAPLHFGNGTRLTVT.

The chain's CDR3 is CASSLWTGGLADTQYF. CDR3 coding DNA: TGCGCCAGCAGCTTATGGACAGGGGGGTTAGCAGATACGCAGTATTTT. This rearrangement joins TRBV5-1 to TRBJ2-3; 10 bases fit TRBD1. Germline loops: CDR1 SGHRS, CDR2 YFSETQ. Unmatched junction bases numbered 7, after V lost 2 bases and J lost 4 bases. This CDR3 has 16 amino acids.

The CDR3 nucleotides read TGTGCCAGTAGTATAGTCTCGGCAGGGACTGGAAACACCATATATTTT. Translated: CASSIVSAGTGNTIYF. The chain couples TRBV19 to TRBJ1-3; the D gene is possibly TRBD1 (5 bases). The CDR3 consists of 16 residues. Trimming took off 1 base at V and 2 bases at J, with 12 bases between the two ends. Germline loops: CDR1 LNHDA, CDR2 SQIVND (reference sequence).

This chain joins TRBV10-3 and TRBJ1-3; possible D gene TRBD1, 6 bases. Trimming left V 2 bases short and J 3 bases short, with 14 bases between. Germline V gene lookup returns CDR1 ENHRY and CDR2 SYGVKD. This CDR3 contains 16 residues. The CDR3 is CAISERSGTLGNTIYF. As DNA, the CDR3 is TGTGCCATCAGTGAGAGAAGTGGGACACTTGGAAACACCATATATTTT.

Only a few counts were recorded for this clone. The chain uses TRBV3-1 (or the pseudogene TRBV3-2) and TRBJ2-1, with D possibly being TRBD1 (7 bases). CDR1 is LGHDT, CDR2 YNNKEL, per germline (reference sequence). The CDR3 length is 14 residues. V lost 1 base to trimming and J lost 8 bases, with 12 bases between them. CDR3 coding DNA: TGTGCCAGCAGCCAAGCGCAGGGGGGAGATGAGCAGTTCTTC. It yields the protein CASSQAQGGDEQFF.

V and J are TRBV27 and TRBJ1-5, with 8 bases lining up with TRBD1. The germline gives CDR1 MNHEY, CDR2 SMNVEV (reference sequence). The CDR3 has 14 amino acids. V lost 4 bases and J lost 4; bases outside the gene matches: 3. The CDR3 protein is CASSSTGGNQPQHF. The CDR3 bases are TGTGCCAGCAGTTCTACAGGGGGGAATCAGCCCCAGCATTTT.

The chain carries TRBV11-3 and TRBJ1-1; D remains ambiguous. The CDR3 extends over 12 amino acids. Trimming took off 1 base at V and 9 bases at J, with 9 bases between the two ends. CDR1 and CDR2 (germline): SGHNT, YENEEA. CDR3: CASSLGELKAFF. The CDR3 DNA is TGTGCCAGCAGCTTAGGAGAGTTAAAAGCTTTCTTT.

The CDR3 reads CASSARAGNTEAFF. The DNA of the CDR3 is TGTGCCAGCAGCGCCCGAGCAGGTAACACTGAAGCTTTCTTT. This sequence joins TRBV7-2 and TRBJ1-1; D is ambiguous. The CDR3 has 14 amino acids. Per the germline V gene, CDR1 is SGHTA and CDR2 is FQGNSA. Trimming left V 5 bases short and J 2 bases short, with 12 bases between.

CDR3 nucleotide sequence: TGTGCCAGCACGGACGTCAAGGGGATGAACACTGAAGCTTTCTTT. It yields the protein CASTDVKGMNTEAFF. J is TRBJ1-1 and V is TRBV6-6, with a tentative D call TRBD1 (5 bases). CDR1 is MNHNY and CDR2 is SVGAGI in the germline V gene (reference sequence). The CDR3 is 15 residues long. V dropped 7 bases and J dropped 0 bases, with 15 bases sitting between them.

The rearrangement links TRBV4-3 to TRBJ1-2; TRBD1 matches at 8 bases. Germline CDR1 and CDR2: LGHNA and YSLEER. The CDR3 is 17 amino acids. The trim removed 0 bases at V and 6 bases at J, leaving 12 bases unmatched. CDR3 sequence (DNA): TGCGCCAGCAGCCAAGATCGGGCTGGACAGGGCGGCGATGGCTACACCTTC. Its translation: CASSQDRAGQGGDGYTF.

The chain couples TRBV19 to TRBJ1-1; D not certain. The CDR3 is 13 amino acids. V was clipped by 0 bases and J by 6 bases, with 8 bases between them. The germline V gene encodes CDR1 LNHDA and CDR2 SQIVND (reference sequence). In DNA form, the CDR3 reads TGTGCCAGTAGTATAGAGGAAGAGGCTGAAGCTTTCTTT. It is translated as CASSIEEEAEAFF.

The V call is TRBV28, the J call TRBJ1-2, with a weak D call TRBD1 (6 bases). The CDR3 covers 14 residues. Trimming took 8 bases from V and 8 from J, leaving 21 bases between them. Germline loops: CDR1 MDHEN, CDR2 SYDVKM. The CDR3 here is CASSEAGAGYGYTF. The CDR3, as DNA: TGTGCCAGCTCGGAGGCAGGGGCAGGGTACGGCTACACCTTC.

The chain recombines TRBV5-8 with TRBJ1-1; D unresolved. Trimming stripped 4 bases from V and 7 bases from J, with 11 bases between. The CDR3 spans 12 residues. The V gene's germline CDR1 is SGHTS and CDR2 YDEGEE. The CDR3 loop reads CASSQDWGEAFF. The CDR3, as DNA: TGTGCCAGCAGCCAGGACTGGGGTGAAGCTTTCTTT.

The chain links TRBV5-8 to TRBJ1-1; 11 positions agree with TRBD1. J was trimmed by 5 bases and V by 5 bases; bases with no gene match: 2. Germline values: CDR1 SGHTS, CDR2 YDEGEE. The CDR3 runs to 13 residues. DNA for the CDR3: TGTGCCAGCAGGAGGGACAGGGGGACTGAAGCTTTCTTT. It is translated as CASRRDRGTEAFF. The full variable domain, with the rest looked up from reference TRBV5-8 and TRBJ1-1, is EAGVTQSPTHLIKTRGQQATLRCSPISGHTSVYWYQQALGLGLQFLLWYDEGEERNRGNFPPRFSGRQFPNYSSELNVNALELEDSALYLCASRRDRGTEAFFGQGTRLTVV.

The chain joins TRBV7-2 to TRBJ1-2; D perhaps matches TRBD1 (5 bases). This CDR3 comprises 17 residues. Germline V gene data show CDR1 as SGHTA and CDR2 as FQGNSA. Trimming shortened V by 5 bases and J by 3 bases, and 22 bases separated the two germline ends. Here the CDR3 reads CASSPYPGLPVHYGYTF. The CDR3 DNA reads TGTGCCAGCAGCCCCTACCCGGGACTCCCGGTGCACTATGGCTACACCTTC.